Shown below are 25 T cell receptor beta chains from a single sample sequenced in a study of T cells after yellow fever vaccination. TCRdb ran MiXCR on the 5' RACE reads and lists one entry per CDR3 protein. The sample has about 150,000 distinct CDR3 sequences; 5% to 8% are singletons. The source material was CD4+ T cells sorted from PBMCs, sampled 10 days after the yellow fever booster vaccination. The receptors stem from a man aged 25 to 45 who received the YFV17D yellow fever vaccine.

Points on this clonotype: Since a much larger clone is just one base distant, this may be a read error. The chain has TRBV5-5 and TRBJ1-2; D gene unclear. Germline-derived CDR1 and CDR2 are SGHKS and YYEKEE (reference sequence). This CDR3 comprises 13 residues. The CDR3 is CASSLVENYAYTF. The CDR3, as DNA: TGTGCCAGCAGCTTGGTAGAAAACTATGCCTACACCTTC.

This clonotype has at least ten counts. The V gene is TRBV4-3, the J gene TRBJ2-1; D uncertain. There are 14 residues in the CDR3. CDR1 LGHNA and CDR2 YSLEER come from the germline V gene. V was cut by 0 bases and J by 5 bases, with 8 bases left in between. CDR3 in amino acids: CASSQESSHNEQFF. The CDR3 coding sequence is TGCGCCAGCAGCCAAGAATCTTCACACAATGAGCAGTTCTTC.

This clonotype showed up just a few times. The CDR3 DNA is TGCAGTGCTAGAGATAAGTTTTTGGGGGAGCGCATGAAAGAGCAGTACTTC. Protein product: CSARDKFLGERMKEQYF. The chain recombines TRBV20-1 with TRBJ2-7; possibly TRBD1 or TRBD2 for D (5 bases each). Germline CDR1 reads DFQATT; CDR2 reads SNEGSKA (reference sequence). This CDR3 spans 17 amino acids. V lost 0 bases and J 7 bases, leaving 25 bases between the germline ends.

This clonotype was recorded a few times. The gene calls are TRBV6-2 or TRBV6-3 and TRBJ1-5; TRBD1 aligns across 7 bases. Trimming removed 2 bases from V and 6 bases from J; junction bases left unmatched: 7. The germline gives CDR1 MNHEY, CDR2 SVGEGT. CDR3 length: 15 residues. The CDR3 coding sequence is TGTGCCAGCAGTTACGGACAGGCTGATAGTCAGCCCCAGCATTTT. Translation: CASSYGQADSQPQHF.

This clonotype occurred once. One junction end disagrees with the germline gene, perhaps due to a read error. The CDR3 DNA sequence: TGTGCCATCACTGAGCTCCGAGAGACCCAGTACTTC. It yields the protein CAITELRETQYF. This chain connects TRBV10-3 to TRBJ2-5; D is undetermined. This CDR3 is built from 12 residues. The germline gives CDR1 ENHRY, CDR2 SYGVKD.

This clonotype was detected only a few times. The chain has TRBV7-9 and TRBJ2-1, with D hard to call. V lost 5 bases, J lost 5 bases, and 16 bases lay in between. The CDR3 has 15 amino acids. Germline V gene lookup returns CDR1 SEHNR and CDR2 FQNEAQ (reference sequence). The CDR3 is CASSPLIVGDNEQFF. Here the CDR3 DNA reads TGTGCCAGCAGCCCACTGATTGTGGGCGACAATGAGCAGTTCTTC.

The genes are TRBV2 and TRBJ2-1; the D gene could be TRBD1 or TRBD2 (6 bases each). Germline CDR1 is SNHLY and CDR2 is FYNNEI. The CDR3 is made up of 15 amino acids. V was clipped by 9 bases and J by 4 bases, with 19 bases between them. The CDR3 DNA reads as TGTGCCAGTTCCGACGGAGGGGGGAAATACAATGAGCAGTTCTTC. Its translation: CASSDGGGKYNEQFF.

The chain joins TRBV11-2 to TRBJ1-6; D is unclear. This CDR3 spans 15 amino acids. The germline gives CDR1 SGHAT, CDR2 FQNNGV. Deletions cut 0 bases from V and 9 bases from J, with 12 bases between. CDR3 region: CASSLEAGSASPLHF. CDR3 DNA: TGTGCCAGCAGCTTAGAAGCAGGTTCGGCTTCACCCCTCCACTTT.

At least ten counts were recorded for this clonotype. This chain links TRBV24-1 with TRBJ2-1; D call uncertain. Germline CDR1 KGHDR, CDR2 SFDVKD. The V gene lost 1 base and the J gene lost 0 bases, with 9 bases spanning the gap. This CDR3 contains 16 residues. The CDR3, as DNA: TGTGCCACCAGTGATTTTCGCAGTTACTCCTACAATGAGCAGTTCTTC. Translated, it gives CATSDFRSYSYNEQFF.

Details on this clonotype: A much larger clone lies a single base off, so this may be a read error. The chain uses TRBV5-1 and TRBJ1-2; the match to TRBD1 covers 8 bases. The CDR3 is 16 residues long. Unmatched junction bases numbered 10, after V lost 4 bases and J lost 2 bases. Germline V gene lookup returns CDR1 SGHRS and CDR2 YFSETQ. Written as DNA, the CDR3 is TGCGCCAGCAGCAGAGGACAGGGCGGAGAAAACTATGGCTACACCTTC. Translating it yields CASSRGQGGENYGYTF.

This clonotype was seen ten or more times. The CDR3 DNA reads as TGTGCCAGCATCCGAGATACGCAGTATTTT. This sequence encodes CASIRDTQYF. This chain uses TRBV5-7 with TRBJ2-3; D call uncertain. TRBV5-7 is classed as an ORF, of uncertain function. The CDR3 spans 10 residues. Between the trimmed V and J ends, which lost 6 bases and 5 bases, there was a span of 4 bases.

The table lists this clonotype with many counts. The rearrangement joins TRBV12-3 or TRBV12-4 to TRBJ2-5, with 8 bases fitting TRBD2. This CDR3 spans 15 amino acids. The ends lost 6 bases at V and 4 bases at J; junction bases unmatched: 10. The CDR3 nucleotides read TGTGCCAGCAGCCACGGGAGGGCGGGAAGAGAGACCCAGTACTTC. Amino acid sequence: CASSHGRAGRETQYF.

This chain links TRBV20-1 with TRBJ2-3; 8 bases are shared with TRBD2. The germline CDR1 and CDR2 sequences are DFQATT and SNEGSKA (reference sequence). With V trimmed by 6 bases and J by 0 bases, 5 bases remained unmatched. CDR3 size: 14 residues. The CDR3 spells CSAAGGSSTDTQYF. Written as DNA, the CDR3 is TGCAGTGCCGCGGGGGGATCTAGCACAGATACGCAGTATTTT.

At least ten counts were recorded for this clonotype. The V gene is TRBV28, the J gene TRBJ2-3; possible D gene TRBD2, 5 bases. The V gene lost 2 bases and the J gene lost 4 bases, with 13 bases spanning the gap. This CDR3 region has 15 residues. Germline CDR1 and CDR2: MDHEN and SYDVKM. The CDR3 DNA reads TGTGCCAGCAGTTTAGCGGGCTTGAGGGCAGATACGCAGTATTTT. Translating gives CASSLAGLRADTQYF.

This clonotype was recorded many times. This chain links TRBV7-2 with TRBJ2-1, with TRBD2 identical over 8 bases. This CDR3 region has 15 residues. CDR1 is SGHTA, CDR2 FQGNSA, per germline. Germline trimming cut 0 bases from V and 6 bases from J; bases unmatched to any gene: 4. The CDR3 sequence is CASSLAPTSGNEQFF. The DNA of the CDR3 is TGTGCCAGCAGCTTAGCCCCCACTAGCGGCAATGAGCAGTTCTTC.

This clonotype was seen repeatedly, ten times or more. V gene TRBV7-2 combines with J gene TRBJ2-1, with D possibly TRBD2 on 6 matching bases. The germline V and J ends were trimmed by 5 bases and 7 bases, with 12 bases remaining between them. Germline V gene lookup returns CDR1 SGHTA and CDR2 FQGNSA. The CDR3 consists of 13 residues. This CDR3 reads CASSPRAGNEQFF. In DNA, the CDR3 is TGTGCCAGCAGCCCTAGGGCGGGGAATGAGCAGTTCTTC.

This clonotype has at least ten counts. This chain uses TRBV7-2 with TRBJ2-5, with 9 bases matching TRBD2. The CDR3 sequence is 15 residues long. J lost 6 bases, V lost 1 base, and 6 bases had no gene match. Germline values: CDR1 SGHTA, CDR2 FQGNSA. The CDR3, as DNA: TGTGCCAGCAGCTTAGAGGCGGGAGGGCCTCAGACCCAGTACTTC. Protein sequence: CASSLEAGGPQTQYF.

Many counts were recorded for this clonotype. This chain joins TRBV4-2 and TRBJ2-3, with D possibly being TRBD2 (5 bases). This CDR3 has 15 residues. V gave up 0 bases and J gave up 2 bases, with 9 bases separating them. Germline lookup yields CDR1 LGHNA and CDR2 YNFKEQ. The CDR3, as DNA: TGTGCCAGCAGCCAAGATCGGCTAGCCACAGATACGCAGTATTTT. It specifies CASSQDRLATDTQYF.

The sample holds a few counts of this clonotype. One junction end disagrees with the germline gene, perhaps due to a read error. The chain combines TRBV10-1 with TRBJ2-3; D gene uncertain. CDR1 and CDR2 (germline): WNHNN, SYGVQD (reference sequence). The CDR3 spans 16 residues. The CDR3 DNA is TGCGCCAGCAGCGAGTCGCCTGACCCGAGCACAGATACGCAGTATTTT. This encodes CASSESPDPSTDTQYF.

This clonotype was detected only a few times. The chain joins TRBV27 to TRBJ1-3; D might be TRBD1 (6 bases). The CDR3 contains 16 residues. V was clipped by 5 bases and J by 0 bases, with 14 bases between them. Looked up from germline, CDR1 is MNHEY and CDR2 is SMNVEV (reference sequence). The CDR3, as DNA: TGTGCCAGCAGTATGGACAGTCCTTACTCTGGAAACACCATATATTTT. This gives the protein CASSMDSPYSGNTIYF.

This clonotype has only a few counts. The CDR3: CASSYSRGINYGYTF. The DNA for the CDR3 is TGTGCCAGCAGTTACTCGAGAGGAATCAACTATGGCTACACCTTC. This chain links TRBV6-5 with TRBJ1-2; D is ambiguous. This CDR3 spans 15 amino acids. Trimming stripped 0 bases from V and 2 bases from J, with 10 bases between. Germline loops: CDR1 MNHEY, CDR2 SVGAGI.

This clonotype has a handful of counts. This rearrangement joins TRBV7-2 to TRBJ2-7; TRBD2 matches 9 bases. The ends lost 2 bases at V and 4 bases at J; junction bases unmatched: 12. Germline assignment: CDR1 SGHTA and CDR2 FQGNSA. The CDR3 has 17 amino acids. CDR3: CASSLKVPAGGPYEQYF. In DNA form, the CDR3 reads TGTGCCAGCAGCTTAAAGGTTCCGGCGGGAGGGCCTTACGAGCAGTACTTC.

The chain has TRBV5-5 and TRBJ2-3; D is unresolved. V was cut by 7 bases and J by 0 bases, with 15 bases left in between. The CDR3 contains 15 residues. Looked up from germline, CDR1 is SGHKS and CDR2 is YYEKEE (reference sequence). The CDR3 reads CASGSRLLSTDTQYF. In DNA form, the CDR3 reads TGTGCCAGCGGCTCCAGACTCCTCAGCACAGATACGCAGTATTTT.

This clonotype showed up many times. This sequence joins TRBV5-1 and TRBJ2-5, with a weak D call TRBD2 (5 bases). The V end lost 0 bases, the J end lost 3 bases, and 12 bases lay between the germline ends. The CDR3 length is 15 residues. CDR1 SGHRS and CDR2 YFSETQ come from the germline V gene. The CDR3 loop reads CASSLVSRREETQYF. The CDR3 DNA follows: TGCGCCAGCAGCTTGGTTTCAAGGCGGGAAGAGACCCAGTACTTC.

This clonotype was counted ten times or more. The chain couples TRBV7-8 to TRBJ2-1, with D unclear. Trimming shortened V by 2 bases and J by 10 bases, and 9 bases separated the two germline ends. Germline V gives CDR1 SGHVS, CDR2 FQNEAQ. The CDR3 runs to 12 residues. CDR3 protein: CASSLLSKEQFF. As DNA, the CDR3 is TGTGCCAGCAGCTTATTGTCCAAGGAGCAGTTCTTC.